This T cell receptor (beta chain) is from a study of blood T cell repertoires in COVID-19. Study information: Researchers got acute and convalescent COVID-19 samples from the United States, Italy and Spain. PBMCs, B-cell-depleted T cells, or T cells provided the cDNA or gDNA that made up the material.

Trimming left V 5 bases short and J 3 bases short, with 10 bases between. CDR1 and CDR2 from the germline V gene are SEHNR and FQNEAQ (reference sequence). CDR3 length: 13 amino acids. Authors' methods: Amplification of reference gene primers provided the estimated nucleated cell counts. Assay: immunoSEQ multiplex PCR; the TCRdb copy retains only in-frame clones and omits some. V, J and clone size are taken as reported in that table, and D and trimming were inferred from the DNA itself. The sample yields about 280,000 clones, around 86% seen once. The TCR originated in a human donor in a cohort sampled during active COVID-19. Sequencing was carried out using peripheral blood. The J gene is TRBJ1-2, the V gene TRBV7-9; D gene uncertain. The chain's CDR3 is CASSLDGDYGYTF. The CDR3 DNA reads TGTGCCAGCAGCCTAGACGGAGACTATGGCTACACCTTC. The full variable domain, rest sourced from reference TRBV7-9 and TRBJ1-2, is DTGVSQNPRHKITKRGQNVTFRCDPISEHNRLYWYRQTLGQGPEFLTYFQNEAQLEKSRLLSDRFSAERPKGSFSTLEIQRTEQGDSAMYLCASSLDGDYGYTFGSGTRLTVV.